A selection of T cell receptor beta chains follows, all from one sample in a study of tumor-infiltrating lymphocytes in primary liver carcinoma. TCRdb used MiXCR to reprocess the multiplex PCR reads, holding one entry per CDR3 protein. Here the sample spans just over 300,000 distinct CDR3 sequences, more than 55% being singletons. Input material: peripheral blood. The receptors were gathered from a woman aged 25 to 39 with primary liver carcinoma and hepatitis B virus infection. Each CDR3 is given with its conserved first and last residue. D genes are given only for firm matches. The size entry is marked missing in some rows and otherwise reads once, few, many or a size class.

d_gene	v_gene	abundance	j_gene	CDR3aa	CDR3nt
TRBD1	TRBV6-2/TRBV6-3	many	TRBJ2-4	CASSSQGARAKNIQYF	TGTGCCAGCAGTTCGCAGGGGGCTCGAGCCAAAAACATTCAGTACTTC
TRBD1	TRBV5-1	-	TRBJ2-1	CASSLGTGEYNEQFF	TGCGCCAGCAGCCTGGGGACAGGGGAGTATAATGAGCAGTTCTTC
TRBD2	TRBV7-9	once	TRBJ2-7	CASSSGRVYEQYF	TGTGCCAGCAGTAGCGGGAGGGTTTACGAGCAGTACTTC
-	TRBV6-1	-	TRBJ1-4	CASSDRQLWVLEKLFF	TGTGCCAGCAGCGACCGACAGCTGTGGGTCTTAGAAAAACTGTTTTTT
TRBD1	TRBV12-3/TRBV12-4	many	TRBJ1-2	CASREGTARVGYTF	TGTGCCAGCAGGGAAGGGACAGCCAGGGTTGGCTACACCTTC
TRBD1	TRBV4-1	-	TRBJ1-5	CASRPTGVNQPQHF	TGCGCCAGCAGACCGACAGGGGTAAATCAGCCCCAGCATTTT
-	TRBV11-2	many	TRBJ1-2	CASSLGRTASPSNYGYTF	TGTGCCAGCAGCTTAGGCCGGACCGCGAGCCCTTCTAACTATGGCTACACCTTC
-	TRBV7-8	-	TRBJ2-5	CASSLVRLPPRETQYF	TGTGCCAGCAGCTTAGTCCGGTTACCACCGAGGGAGACCCAGTACTTC
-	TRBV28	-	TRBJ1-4	CASSLGGEKLFF	TGTGCCAGCAGTTTGGGGGGTGAAAAACTGTTTTTT
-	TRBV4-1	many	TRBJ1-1	CASRGPLMNTEAFF	TGCGCCAGCAGAGGACCGTTAATGAACACTGAAGCTTTCTTT
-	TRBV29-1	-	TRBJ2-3	CSVPWGVVTSTDTQYF	TGCAGCGTGCCATGGGGGGTGGTTACTAGCACAGATACGCAGTATTTT
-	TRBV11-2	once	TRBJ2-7	CASSLMGGRRGEQYF	TGTGCCAGCAGCCTAATGGGCGGCAGGCGGGGCGAGCAGTACTTC
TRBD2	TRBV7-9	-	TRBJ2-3	CASTLTSGIGDTQYF	TGTGCCAGCACTCTGACTAGCGGGATTGGAGATACGCAGTATTTT
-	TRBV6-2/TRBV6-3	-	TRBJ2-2	CASSYGGGLTVELFF	TGTGCCAGCAGTTACGGTGGAGGGTTGACCGTGGAGCTGTTTTTT
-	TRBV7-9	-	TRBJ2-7	CASSLTPSYERYF	TGTGCCAGCAGCTTGACACCGTCCTACGAGCGGTACTTC
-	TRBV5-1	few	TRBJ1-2	CASSPESHSYGYTF	TGCGCCAGCAGCCCTGAATCTCATAGTTATGGCTACACCTTC
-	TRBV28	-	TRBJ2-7	CASRLGRLVTYEQYF	TGTGCCAGCAGACTAGGGCGGCTTGTTACCTACGAGCAGTACTTC
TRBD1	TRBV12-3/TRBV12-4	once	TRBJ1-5	CASSWDRDNQPPHF	TGTGCCAGCAGTTGGGACAGGGACAATCAGCCCCCGCATTTT
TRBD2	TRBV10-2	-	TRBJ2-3	CTSSELKLAGGADTQYF	TGCACCAGCAGTGAACTTAAGCTAGCGGGAGGGGCAGATACACAGTATTTT
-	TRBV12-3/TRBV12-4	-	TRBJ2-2	CASTNTGELFF	TGTGCCAGCACCAACACCGGGGAGCTGTTTTTT
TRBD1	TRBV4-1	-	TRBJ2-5	CASSQDQGQLRSGYVGTQYF	TGCGCCAGCAGCCAAGATCAGGGACAGCTACGATCGGGATACGTGGGGACCCAGTACTTC
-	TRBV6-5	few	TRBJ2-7	CASSPGHVAYEQYF	TGTGCCAGCAGTCCTGGACATGTTGCCTACGAGCAGTACTTC
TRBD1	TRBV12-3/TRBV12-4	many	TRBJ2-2	CASSPRQGLTGELFF	TGTGCCAGCAGTCCGCGACAGGGGCTTACCGGGGAGCTGTTTTTT
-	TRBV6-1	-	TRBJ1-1	CASSEALQGGGSTEAFF	TGTGCCAGCAGTGAAGCGCTTCAGGGCGGCGGGAGCACTGAAGCTTTCTTT
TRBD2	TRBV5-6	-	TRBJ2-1	CASSLGLAGVSNKQFF	TGTGCCAGCAGCTTGGGCCTAGCGGGAGTCTCCAATAAGCAGTTCTTC
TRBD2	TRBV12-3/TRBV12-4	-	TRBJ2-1	CASSFSGTSGRSSSYDEQFF	TGTGCCAGCAGTTTCAGCGGGACTAGCGGGAGGTCCAGCTCCTACGATGAGCAGTTCTTC
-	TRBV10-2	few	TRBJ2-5	CASSDGGLAGETQYF	TGCGCCAGCAGTGATGGCGGGTTGGCGGGAGAGACCCAGTACTTC
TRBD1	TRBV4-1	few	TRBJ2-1	CASSQVPDRAHEQFF	TGCGCCAGCAGCCAAGTGCCAGACAGGGCCCATGAGCAGTTCTTC
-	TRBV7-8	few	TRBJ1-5	CASSLSGHMNQPQHF	TGTGCCAGCAGCTTATCTGGACATATGAATCAGCCCCAGCATTTT
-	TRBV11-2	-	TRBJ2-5	CASSYAEWDETQYF	TGTGCCAGCAGCTACGCGGAGTGGGATGAGACTCAGTACTTC
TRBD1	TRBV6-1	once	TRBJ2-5	CASSGGTGLEETQYF	TGTGCCAGCAGTGGGGGGACAGGGCTGGAAGAGACCCAGTACTTC
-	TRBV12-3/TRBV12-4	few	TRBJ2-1	CASSLSEREEQFF	TGTGCCAGCAGTTTATCCGAGAGAGAAGAGCAGTTCTTC
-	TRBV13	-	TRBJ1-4	CASSPGRANEKLFF	TGTGCCAGCAGCCCGGGACGGGCTAATGAAAAACTGTTTTTT
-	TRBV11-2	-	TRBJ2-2	CASSPRQAANTGELSF	TGTGCCAGCAGCCCTAGACAGGCCGCGAACACCGGGGAGCTATCTTTT
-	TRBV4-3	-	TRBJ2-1	CASSQSHGPYYNEQFF	TGCGCCAGCAGCCAATCACACGGGCCCTACTACAATGAGCAGTTCTTC
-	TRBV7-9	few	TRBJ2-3	CASSLPRGTSTDTQYF	TGTGCCAGCAGCTTACCGCGGGGCACTAGCACAGATACGCAGTATTTT
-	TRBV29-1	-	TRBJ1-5	CSVEAAGPGEPHHF	TGCAGCGTTGAAGCCGCTGGTCCGGGGGAGCCCCATCATTTT
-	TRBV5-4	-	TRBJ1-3	CASSLGGGHNRNSIYF	TGTGCCAGCAGCTTGGGGGGAGGCCATAACAGAAACTCCATATATTTT
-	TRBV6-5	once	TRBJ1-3	CTSSPGPGTIYF	TGTACCAGCAGTCCGGGTCCTGGCACCATATATTTT
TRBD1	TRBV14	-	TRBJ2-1	CASSQEVLRTGGNEQFF	TGTGCCAGCAGCCAAGAAGTCCTTAGGACAGGGGGCAATGAGCAGTTCTTC
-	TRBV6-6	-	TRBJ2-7	CASSYSTVYEQYF	TGTGCCAGCAGTTACTCTACAGTCTACGAGCAATACTTC
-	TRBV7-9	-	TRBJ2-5	CASNLEETQYF	TGTGCCAGCAACTTAGAAGAGACCCAGTACTTC
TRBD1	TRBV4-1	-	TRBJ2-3	CASSPLSWDRGPFEVDTQYF	TGCGCCAGCAGCCCCCTTTCCTGGGACAGGGGGCCCTTCGAGGTAGATACGCAGTATTTT
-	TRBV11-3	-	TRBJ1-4	CARRKGPTNKKLFF	TGTGCCAGAAGGAAGGGGCCAACTAATAAAAAACTGTTTTTT
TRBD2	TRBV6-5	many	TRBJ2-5	CASSGGETQYF	TGTGCCAGCAGCGGGGGGGAGACCCAGTACTTC
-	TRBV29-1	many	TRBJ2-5	CSVEQGVGETQYF	TGCAGCGTTGAACAGGGTGTGGGAGAGACCCAGTACTTC
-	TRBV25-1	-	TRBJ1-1	CASSERGKTALSMNTEAFF	TGTGCCAGCAGTGAAAGGGGGAAGACAGCTCTTAGCATGAACACTGAAGCTTTCTTT
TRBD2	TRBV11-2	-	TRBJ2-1	CASSFSGTSFSGGNEQFF	TGTGCCAGCAGCTTCTCCGGGACTAGTTTTTCGGGGGGCAATGAGCAATTCTTC
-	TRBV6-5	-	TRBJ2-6	CASSYSPGVGANVLTF	TGTGCAAGCAGTTACTCCCCGGGAGTTGGGGCCAACGTCCTGACTTTC
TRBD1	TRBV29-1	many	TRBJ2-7	CSVVGTGFYEQYF	TGCAGCGTTGTAGGGACAGGGTTCTACGAGCAGTACTTC
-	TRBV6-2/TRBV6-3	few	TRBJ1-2	CASSQNNYGYTF	TGTGCCAGCTCTCAGAATAACTATGGCTACACCTTC
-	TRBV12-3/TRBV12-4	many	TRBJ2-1	CASSLTRGPYNEQFF	TGTGCCAGCAGTTTAACGAGGGGCCCCTACAATGAGCAGTTCTTC
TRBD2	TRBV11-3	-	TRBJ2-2	CASSRPGLAAGELFF	TGCGCCAGCAGTCGTCCGGGACTAGCGGCCGGGGAGCTGTTTTTT
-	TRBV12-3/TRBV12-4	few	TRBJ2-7	CASRTGTAGGEQYF	TGTGCCAGCAGGACCGGGACCGCCGGTGGTGAGCAGTACTTC
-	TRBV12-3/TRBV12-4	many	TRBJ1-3	CASTRQIGNTIYF	TGTGCCAGCACTCGACAAATAGGAAACACCATATATTTT
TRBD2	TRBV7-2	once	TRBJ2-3	CASSIRLAGARTDTQYF	TGTGCCAGCAGCATACGACTAGCGGGAGCCCGCACAGATACGCAGTATTTT
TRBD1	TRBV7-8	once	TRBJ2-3	CASSLTGGITYTRYF	TGTGCCAGCAGCTTAACAGGGGGCATCACATATACGCGGTATTTT